This entry is about one TCR beta chain. Its antigen is currently unknown. The table came from immunoSEQ multiplex PCR; TCRdb's copy has only in-frame clones and leaves some out. The table includes roughly 510,000 clones, 60% to 80% detected once. The data stem from a study of shared clonotypes between healthy human individuals. Trimming cost V 6 bases and J 5 bases, with 14 bases left between them. Germline V gene lookup returns CDR1 MNHEY and CDR2 SVGAGI. The CDR3 totals 14 residues. General study results and limits: Tissue TCR repertoires likely differ from these blood-only repertoires.

The sample taken for sequencing was PBMCs. This receptor was taken from a woman aged 40 to 50 in good health. Some clones in this sample may be carry-over from other donors' samples. This sequence joins TRBV6-5 and TRBJ2-1; maybe TRBD2 (6 bases). CDR3 in amino acids: CASSPPGTHNEQFF. The CDR3 region has the DNA TGTGCCAGCAGCCCACCCGGGACTCACAATGAGCAGTTCTTC.